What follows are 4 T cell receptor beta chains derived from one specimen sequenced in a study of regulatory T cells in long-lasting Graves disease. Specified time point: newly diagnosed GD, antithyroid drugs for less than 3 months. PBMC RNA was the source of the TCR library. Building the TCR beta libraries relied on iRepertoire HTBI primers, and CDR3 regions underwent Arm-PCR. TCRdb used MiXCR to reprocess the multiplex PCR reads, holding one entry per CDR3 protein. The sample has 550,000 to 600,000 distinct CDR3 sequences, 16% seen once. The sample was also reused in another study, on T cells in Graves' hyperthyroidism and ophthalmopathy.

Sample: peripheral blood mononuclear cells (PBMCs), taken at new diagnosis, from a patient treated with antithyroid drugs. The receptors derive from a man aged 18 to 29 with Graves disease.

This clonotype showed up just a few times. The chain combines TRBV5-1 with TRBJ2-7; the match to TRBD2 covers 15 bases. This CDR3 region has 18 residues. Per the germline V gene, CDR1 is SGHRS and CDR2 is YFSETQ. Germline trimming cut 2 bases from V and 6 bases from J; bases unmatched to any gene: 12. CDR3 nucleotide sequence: TGCGCCAGCAGCTTTAGGGGGACTAGCGGGAGGTCTAACCTCGAGCAGTACTTC. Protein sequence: CASSFRGTSGRSNLEQYF. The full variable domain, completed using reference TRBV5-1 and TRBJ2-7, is KAGVTQTPRYLIKTRGQQVTLSCSPISGHRSVSWYQQTPGQGLQFLFEYFSETQRNKGNFPGRFSGRQFSNSRSEMNVSTLELGDSALYLCASSFRGTSGRSNLEQYFGPGTRLTVT.

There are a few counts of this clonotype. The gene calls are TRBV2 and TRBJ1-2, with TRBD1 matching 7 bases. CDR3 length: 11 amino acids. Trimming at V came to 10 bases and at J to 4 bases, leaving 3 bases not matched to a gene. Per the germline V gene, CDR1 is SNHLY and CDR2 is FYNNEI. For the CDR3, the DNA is TGTGCCAATAGACAGGGCTATGGCTACACCTTC. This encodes CANRQGYGYTF. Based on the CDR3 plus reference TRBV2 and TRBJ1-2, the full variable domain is EPEVTQTPSHQVTQMGQEVILRCVPISNHLYFYWYRQILGQKVEFLVSFYNNEISEKSEIFDDQFSVERPDGSNFTLKIRSTKLEDSAMYFCANRQGYGYTFGSGTRLTVV.

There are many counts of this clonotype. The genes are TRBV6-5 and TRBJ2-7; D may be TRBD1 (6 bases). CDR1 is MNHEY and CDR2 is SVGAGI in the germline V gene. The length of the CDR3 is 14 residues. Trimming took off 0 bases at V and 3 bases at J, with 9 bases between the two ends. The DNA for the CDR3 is TGTGCCAGCAGTTACTCTAGGGGGATCTACGAGCAGTACTTC. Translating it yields CASSYSRGIYEQYF.

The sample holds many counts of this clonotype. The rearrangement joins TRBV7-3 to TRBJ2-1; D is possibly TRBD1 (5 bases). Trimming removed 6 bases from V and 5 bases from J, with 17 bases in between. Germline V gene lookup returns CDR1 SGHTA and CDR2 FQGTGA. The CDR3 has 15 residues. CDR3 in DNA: TGTGCCAGCAGTCAAAATCCCCCAGGGAACAATGAGCAGTTCTTC. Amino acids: CASSQNPPGNNEQFF.